This T cell receptor beta chain came from a study of CD8+ T cells in alopecia areata. This clone was seen at least ten times. Germline and genes here are mouse. TCR sequencing used cDNA made by reverse transcription of extracted RNA. Repertoires were generated with immunoSEQ multiplex PCR, while TCRdb's copy carries only in-frame clones and drops some. The sample is made up of about 110,000 clones, none counted only once. Sequencing input: lesional skin. The sequence was collected from a C3H/HeJ mouse with alopecia areata. The strain's MHC: H2-k.

Here the CDR3 reads CASTGRTYEQYF. The CDR3 bases that were read are TGTGCCAGCACAGGGAGGACCTAT. The V gene is TRBV13-3, the J gene TRBJ2-7, with D possibly being TRBD1 (5 bases). The CDR3 end lies 4 residues beyond the end of the read and is filled in from the germline J gene. Germline CDR1 reads NNHDY; CDR2 reads SYVADS. CDR3 length: 12 amino acids. The germline V and J ends were trimmed by 6 bases and 2 bases, with 9 bases remaining between them.